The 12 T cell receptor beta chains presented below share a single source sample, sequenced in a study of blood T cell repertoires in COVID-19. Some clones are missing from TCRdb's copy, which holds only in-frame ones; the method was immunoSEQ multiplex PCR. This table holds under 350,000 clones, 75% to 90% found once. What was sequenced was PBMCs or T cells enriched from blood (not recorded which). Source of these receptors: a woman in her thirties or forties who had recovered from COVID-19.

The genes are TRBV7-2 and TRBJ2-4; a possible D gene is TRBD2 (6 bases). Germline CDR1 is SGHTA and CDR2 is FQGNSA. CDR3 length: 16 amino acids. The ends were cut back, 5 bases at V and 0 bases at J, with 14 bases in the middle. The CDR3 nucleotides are TGTGCCAGCAGCCCGAGAGCGGGCCTAGCCAAAAACATTCAGTACTTC. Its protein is CASSPRAGLAKNIQYF.

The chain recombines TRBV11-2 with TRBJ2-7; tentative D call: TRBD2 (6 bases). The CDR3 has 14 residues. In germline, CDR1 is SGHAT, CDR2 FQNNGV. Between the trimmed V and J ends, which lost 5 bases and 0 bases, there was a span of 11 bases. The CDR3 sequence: CASSQGGISYEQYF. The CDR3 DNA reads TGTGCCAGCAGCCAGGGCGGGATCTCCTACGAGCAGTACTTC. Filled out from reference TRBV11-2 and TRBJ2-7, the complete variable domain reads EAGVAQSPRYKIIEKRQSVAFWCNPISGHATLYWYQQILGQGPKLLIQFQNNGVVDDSQLPKDRFSAERLKGVDSTLKIQPAKLEDSAVYLCASSQGGISYEQYFGPGTRLTVT.

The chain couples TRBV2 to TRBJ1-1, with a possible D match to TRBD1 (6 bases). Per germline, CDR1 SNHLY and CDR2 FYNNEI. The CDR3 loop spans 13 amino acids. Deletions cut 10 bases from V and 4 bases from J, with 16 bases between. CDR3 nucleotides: TGTGCCACCAGGGGCAGGGGCGGCACTGAAGCTTTCTTT. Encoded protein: CATRGRGGTEAFF.

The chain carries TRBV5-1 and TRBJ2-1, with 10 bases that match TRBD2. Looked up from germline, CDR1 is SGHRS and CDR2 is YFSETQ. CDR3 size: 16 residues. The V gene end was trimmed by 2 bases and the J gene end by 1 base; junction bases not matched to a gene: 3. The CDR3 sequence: CASSFLAGASYNEQFF. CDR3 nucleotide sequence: TGCGCCAGCAGCTTTCTAGCGGGAGCGTCCTACAATGAGCAGTTCTTC.

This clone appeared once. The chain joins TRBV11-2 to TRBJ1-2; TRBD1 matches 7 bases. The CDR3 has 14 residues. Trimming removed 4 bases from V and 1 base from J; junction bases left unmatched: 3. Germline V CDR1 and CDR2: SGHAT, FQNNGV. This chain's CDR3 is CASSWDRNNYGYTF. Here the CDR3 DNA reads TGTGCCAGCAGCTGGGACAGAAATAACTATGGCTACACCTTC.

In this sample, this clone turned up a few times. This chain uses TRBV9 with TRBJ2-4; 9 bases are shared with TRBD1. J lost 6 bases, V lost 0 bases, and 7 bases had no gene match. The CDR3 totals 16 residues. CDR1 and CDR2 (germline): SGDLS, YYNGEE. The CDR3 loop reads CASSVGGTGFSNIQYF. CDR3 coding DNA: TGTGCCAGCAGCGTAGGGGGGACAGGGTTTTCAAACATTCAGTACTTC.

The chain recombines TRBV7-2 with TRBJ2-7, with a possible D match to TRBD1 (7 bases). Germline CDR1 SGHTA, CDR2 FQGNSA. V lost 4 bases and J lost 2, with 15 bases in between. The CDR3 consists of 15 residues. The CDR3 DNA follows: TGTGCCAGCAGCTCGAGGAGGGACAGTCCCTACGAGCAGTACTTC. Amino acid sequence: CASSSRRDSPYEQYF.

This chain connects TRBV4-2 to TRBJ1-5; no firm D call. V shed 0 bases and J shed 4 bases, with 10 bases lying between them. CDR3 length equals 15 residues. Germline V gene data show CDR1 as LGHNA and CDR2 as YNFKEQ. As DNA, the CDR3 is TGTGCCAGCAGCCAAGATTCCCAGTTTAATCAGCCCCAGCATTTT. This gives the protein CASSQDSQFNQPQHF.

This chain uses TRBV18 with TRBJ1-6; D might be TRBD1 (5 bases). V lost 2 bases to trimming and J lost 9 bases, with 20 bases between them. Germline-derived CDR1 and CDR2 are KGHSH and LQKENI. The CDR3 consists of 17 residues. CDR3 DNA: TGTGCCAGCTCACCAGAAGTCGGGGGGACCAGAGGTTCACCCCTCCACTTT. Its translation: CASSPEVGGTRGSPLHF.

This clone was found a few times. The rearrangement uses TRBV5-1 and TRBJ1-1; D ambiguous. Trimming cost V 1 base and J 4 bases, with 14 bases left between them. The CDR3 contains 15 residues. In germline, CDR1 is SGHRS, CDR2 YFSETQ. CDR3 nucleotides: TGCGCCAGCAGCTTGAGCCTTAGAGGTGGCACTGAAGCTTTCTTT. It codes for CASSLSLRGGTEAFF.

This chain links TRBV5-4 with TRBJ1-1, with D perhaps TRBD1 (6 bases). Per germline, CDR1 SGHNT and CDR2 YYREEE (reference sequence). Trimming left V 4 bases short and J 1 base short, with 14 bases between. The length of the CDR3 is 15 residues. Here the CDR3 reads CASSRSTGRNTEAFF. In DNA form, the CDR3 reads TGTGCCAGCAGCCGATCTACAGGGCGGAACACTGAAGCTTTCTTT.

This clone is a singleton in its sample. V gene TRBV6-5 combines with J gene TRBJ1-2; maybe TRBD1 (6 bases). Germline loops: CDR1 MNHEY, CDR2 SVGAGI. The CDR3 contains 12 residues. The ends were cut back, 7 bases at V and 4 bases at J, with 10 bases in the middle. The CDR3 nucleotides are TGTGCCAGCAAGGACAGCCTCTATGGCTACACCTTC. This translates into CASKDSLYGYTF.